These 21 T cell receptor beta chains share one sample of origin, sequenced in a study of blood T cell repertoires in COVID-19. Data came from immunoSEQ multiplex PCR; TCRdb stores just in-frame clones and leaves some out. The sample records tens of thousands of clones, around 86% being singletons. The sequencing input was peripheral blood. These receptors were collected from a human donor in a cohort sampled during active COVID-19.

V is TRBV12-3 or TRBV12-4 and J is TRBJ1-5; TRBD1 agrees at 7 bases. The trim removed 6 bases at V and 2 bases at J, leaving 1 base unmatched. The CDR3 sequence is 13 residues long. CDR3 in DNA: TGTGCCAGCAGCGGGACAGGCAATCAGCCCCAGCATTTT. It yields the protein CASSGTGNQPQHF.

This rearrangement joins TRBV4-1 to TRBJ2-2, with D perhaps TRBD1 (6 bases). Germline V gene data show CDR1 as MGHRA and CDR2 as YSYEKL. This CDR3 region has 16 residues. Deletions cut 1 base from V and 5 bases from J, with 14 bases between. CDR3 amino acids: CASSQALTGETGELFF. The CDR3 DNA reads TGCGCCAGCAGCCAAGCCCTGACAGGCGAAACCGGGGAGCTGTTTTTT.

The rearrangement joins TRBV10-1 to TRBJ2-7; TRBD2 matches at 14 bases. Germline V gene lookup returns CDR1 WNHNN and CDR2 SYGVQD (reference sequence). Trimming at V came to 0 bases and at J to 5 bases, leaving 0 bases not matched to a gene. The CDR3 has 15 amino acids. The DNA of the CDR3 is TGCGCCAGCAGTGAGTCGACTAGCGGGAGGGACGAGCAGTACTTC. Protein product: CASSESTSGRDEQYF.

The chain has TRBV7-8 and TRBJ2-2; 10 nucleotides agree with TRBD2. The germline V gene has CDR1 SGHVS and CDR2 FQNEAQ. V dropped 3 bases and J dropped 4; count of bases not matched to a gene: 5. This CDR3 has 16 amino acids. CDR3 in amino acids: CASSFIAGGFTGELFF. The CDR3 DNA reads TGTGCCAGCAGCTTCATAGCGGGAGGCTTCACCGGGGAGCTGTTTTTT.

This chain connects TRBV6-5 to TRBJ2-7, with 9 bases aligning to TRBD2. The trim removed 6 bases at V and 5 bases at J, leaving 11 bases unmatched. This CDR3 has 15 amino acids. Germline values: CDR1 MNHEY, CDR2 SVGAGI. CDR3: CASSPRGLAADEQYF. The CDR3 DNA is TGTGCCAGCAGCCCCAGGGGACTAGCAGCCGACGAGCAGTACTTC.

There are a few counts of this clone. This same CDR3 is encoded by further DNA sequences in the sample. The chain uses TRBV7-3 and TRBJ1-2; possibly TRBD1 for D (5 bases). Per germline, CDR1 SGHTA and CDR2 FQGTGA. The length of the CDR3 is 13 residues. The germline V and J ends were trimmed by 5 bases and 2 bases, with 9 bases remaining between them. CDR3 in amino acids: CASSPQGNYGYTF. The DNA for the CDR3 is TGTGCCAGCAGCCCTCAGGGAAACTATGGCTACACCTTC.

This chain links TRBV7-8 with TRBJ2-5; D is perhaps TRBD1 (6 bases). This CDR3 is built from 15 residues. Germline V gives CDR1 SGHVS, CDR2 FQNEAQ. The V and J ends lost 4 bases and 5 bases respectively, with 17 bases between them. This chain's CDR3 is CASSSFGGQQETQYF. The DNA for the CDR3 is TGTGCCAGCAGCTCGTTTGGGGGCCAGCAGGAGACCCAGTACTTC.

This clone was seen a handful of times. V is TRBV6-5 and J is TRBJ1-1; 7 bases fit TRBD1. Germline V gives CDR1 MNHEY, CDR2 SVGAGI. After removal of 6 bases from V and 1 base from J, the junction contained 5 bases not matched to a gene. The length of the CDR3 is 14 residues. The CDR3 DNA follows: TGTGCCAGCAGGACGTCAGGGGGGAACACTGAAGCTTTCTTT. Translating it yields CASRTSGGNTEAFF.

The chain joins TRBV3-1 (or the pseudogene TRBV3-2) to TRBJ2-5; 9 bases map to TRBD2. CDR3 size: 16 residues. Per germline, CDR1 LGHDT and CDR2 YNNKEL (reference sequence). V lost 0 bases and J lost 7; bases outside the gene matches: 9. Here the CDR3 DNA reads TGTGCCAGCAGCCAAGACCTAGCGGGGACCTACGGGACCCAGTACTTC. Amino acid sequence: CASSQDLAGTYGTQYF.

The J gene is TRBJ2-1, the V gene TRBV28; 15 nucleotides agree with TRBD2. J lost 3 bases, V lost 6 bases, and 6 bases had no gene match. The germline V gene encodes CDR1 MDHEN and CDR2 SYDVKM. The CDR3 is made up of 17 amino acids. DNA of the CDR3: TGTGCCAGCAGCGGGACTAGCGGGAGGAGGGGCTACAATGAGCAGTTCTTC. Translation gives CASSGTSGRRGYNEQFF.

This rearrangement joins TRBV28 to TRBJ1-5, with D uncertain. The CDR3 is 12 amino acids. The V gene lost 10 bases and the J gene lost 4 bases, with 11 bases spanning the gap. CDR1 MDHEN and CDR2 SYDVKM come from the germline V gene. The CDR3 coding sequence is TGTGCCACTCGGTCGCTGAATCAGCCCCAGCATTTT. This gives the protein CATRSLNQPQHF.

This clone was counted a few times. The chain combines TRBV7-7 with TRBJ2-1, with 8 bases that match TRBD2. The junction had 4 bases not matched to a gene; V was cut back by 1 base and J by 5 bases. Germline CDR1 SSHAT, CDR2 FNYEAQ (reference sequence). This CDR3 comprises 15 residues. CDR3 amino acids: CASSLESGSNNEQFF. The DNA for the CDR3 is TGTGCCAGCAGCTTAGAGAGCGGGAGCAACAATGAGCAGTTCTTC.

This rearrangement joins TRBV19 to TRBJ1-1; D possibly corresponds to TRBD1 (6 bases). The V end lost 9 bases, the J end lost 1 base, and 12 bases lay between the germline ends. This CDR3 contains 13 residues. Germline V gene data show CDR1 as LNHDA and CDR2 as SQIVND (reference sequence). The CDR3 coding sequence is TGTGCCAGCTTCGGGACACAGAACACTGAAGCTTTCTTT. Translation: CASFGTQNTEAFF.

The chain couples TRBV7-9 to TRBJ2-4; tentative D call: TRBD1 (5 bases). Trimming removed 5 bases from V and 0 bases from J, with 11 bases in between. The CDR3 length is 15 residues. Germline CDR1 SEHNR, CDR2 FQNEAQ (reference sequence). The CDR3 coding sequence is TGTGCCAGCAGCCCTACAGGCGTAGCCAAAAACATTCAGTACTTC. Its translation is CASSPTGVAKNIQYF. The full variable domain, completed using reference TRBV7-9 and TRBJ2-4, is DTGVSQNPRHKITKRGQNVTFRCDPISEHNRLYWYRQTLGQGPEFLTYFQNEAQLEKSRLLSDRFSAERPKGSFSTLEIQRTEQGDSAMYLCASSPTGVAKNIQYFGAGTRLSVL.

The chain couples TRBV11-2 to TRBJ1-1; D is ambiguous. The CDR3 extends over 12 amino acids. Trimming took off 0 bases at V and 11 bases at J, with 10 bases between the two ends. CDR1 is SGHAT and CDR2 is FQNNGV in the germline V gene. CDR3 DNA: TGTGCCAGCAGCTTAGAGGGAGGGAGGGCTTTCTTT. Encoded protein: CASSLEGGRAFF.

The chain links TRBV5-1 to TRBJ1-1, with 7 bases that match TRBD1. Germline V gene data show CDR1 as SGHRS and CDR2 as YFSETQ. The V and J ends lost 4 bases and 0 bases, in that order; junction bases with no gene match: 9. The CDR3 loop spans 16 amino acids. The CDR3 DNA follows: TGCGCCAGCAGCCCGGGACAGACAAATATGAACACTGAAGCTTTCTTT. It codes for CASSPGQTNMNTEAFF.

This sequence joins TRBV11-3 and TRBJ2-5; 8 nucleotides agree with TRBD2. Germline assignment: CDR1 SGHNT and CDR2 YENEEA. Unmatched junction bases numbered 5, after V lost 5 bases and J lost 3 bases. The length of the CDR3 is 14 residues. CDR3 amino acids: CASSREGGEETQYF. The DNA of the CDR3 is TGTGCCAGCAGCCGGGAGGGGGGGGAAGAGACCCAGTACTTC.

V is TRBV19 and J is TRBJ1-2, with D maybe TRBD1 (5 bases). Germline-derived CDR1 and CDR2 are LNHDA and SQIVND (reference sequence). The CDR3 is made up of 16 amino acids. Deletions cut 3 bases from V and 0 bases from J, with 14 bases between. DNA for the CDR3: TGTGCCAGTAGTATCACAGGAACATGGGCTAACTATGGCTACACCTTC. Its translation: CASSITGTWANYGYTF.

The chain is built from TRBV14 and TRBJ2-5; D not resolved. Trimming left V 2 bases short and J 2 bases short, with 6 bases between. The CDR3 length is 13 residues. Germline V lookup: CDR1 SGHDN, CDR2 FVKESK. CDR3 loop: CASSQLLQETQYF. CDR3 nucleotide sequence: TGTGCCAGCAGCCAACTCCTACAAGAGACCCAGTACTTC.

The CDR3 DNA reads as TGTGCCATCAGTGTGGAATTTCGCGGTAATGAGCAGTTCTTC. Its translation is CAISVEFRGNEQFF. This chain joins TRBV10-3 and TRBJ2-1; no reliable D call. The CDR3 sequence is 14 residues long. Germline V gene sequence: CDR1 ENHRY, CDR2 SYGVKD. V was shortened by 4 bases and J by 7 bases, with 14 bases between the two germline ends.

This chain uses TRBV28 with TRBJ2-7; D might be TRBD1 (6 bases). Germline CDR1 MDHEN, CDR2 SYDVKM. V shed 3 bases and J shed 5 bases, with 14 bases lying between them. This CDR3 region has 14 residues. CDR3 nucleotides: TGTGCCAGCAGTTTTCCAGGGGATAGGGACGAGCAGTACTTC. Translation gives CASSFPGDRDEQYF. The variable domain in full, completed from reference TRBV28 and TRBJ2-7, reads DVKVTQSSRYLVKRTGEKVFLECVQDMDHENMFWYRQDPGLGLRLIYFSYDVKMKEKGDIPEGYSVSREKKERFSLILESASTNQTSMYLCASSFPGDRDEQYFGPGTRLTVT.